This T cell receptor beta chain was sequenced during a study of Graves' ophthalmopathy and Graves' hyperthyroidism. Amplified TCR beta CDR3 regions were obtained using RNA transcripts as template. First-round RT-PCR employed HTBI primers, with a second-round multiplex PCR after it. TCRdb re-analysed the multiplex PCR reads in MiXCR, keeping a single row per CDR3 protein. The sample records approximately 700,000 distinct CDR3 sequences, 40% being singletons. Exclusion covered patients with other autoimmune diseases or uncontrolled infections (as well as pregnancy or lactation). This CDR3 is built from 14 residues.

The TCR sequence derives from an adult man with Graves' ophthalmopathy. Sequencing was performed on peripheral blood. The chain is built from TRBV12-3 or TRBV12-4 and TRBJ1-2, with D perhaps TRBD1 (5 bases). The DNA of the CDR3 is TGTGCTAGTGGAGCAACGACAGTACGATATGGCTACACCTTC. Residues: CASGATTVRYGYTF.